Reported below is one T cell receptor beta chain. Per the original methods: Amplification of reference gene primers provided the estimated nucleated cell counts. The protocol was immunoSEQ multiplex PCR, while the TCRdb copy is restricted to in-frame clones and leaves out a portion. The DNA gave D and trimming, while V, J and clone size come from that table. The sample has some 330,000 clones, over 85% seen once. The V gene's germline CDR1 is DFQATT and CDR2 SNEGSKA (reference sequence). The V gene end was trimmed by 3 bases and the J gene end by 6 bases; junction bases not matched to a gene: 5. The CDR3 is 14 amino acids. Seattle-derived patients entered the study during active infection and were followed longitudinally. This record comes from a study of blood T cell repertoires in COVID-19. The overall study: The analysed material was cDNA or gDNA that came from T cells, B-cell-depleted T cells, or PBMCs.

The specimen was peripheral blood. The chain carries TRBV20-1 and TRBJ2-3, with 11 bases fitting TRBD2. The receptor's source is a woman aged 25 to 39 with COVID-19, enrolled during active disease. CDR3 DNA sequence: TGCAGTGCTAGTATAGCGGGGGGGTCGGATACGCAGTATTTT. Translating it yields CSASIAGGSDTQYF.